A single sample is the source of the 3 T cell receptor beta chains below, sequenced in a study of T cell repertoires in cytomegalovirus infection. A single record per CDR3 protein comes from TCRdb applying MiXCR to the reads. The table lists almost 500,000 distinct CDR3 sequences, about 11% of them singletons, with 9.5% to 13% in the top ten. The specimen sequenced was PBMCs. Receptor source: a human donor in good health (CMV status not recorded). Some clones in this sample may be carry-over from other donors' samples.

This clonotype was picked up many times. The chain combines TRBV7-9 with TRBJ2-3, with 10 nucleotides matching TRBD1. The V and J ends lost 5 bases and 12 bases, in that order; junction bases with no gene match: 11. Germline CDR1 reads SEHNR; CDR2 reads FQNEAQ (reference sequence). The CDR3 is made up of 14 amino acids. For the CDR3, the DNA is TGTGCCAGCAGCGTTGCTGCCCGGGACAGGGGCCAGTATTTT. It encodes CASSVAARDRGQYF.

This clonotype was picked up a small number of times. This chain uses TRBV9 with TRBJ2-5; D might be TRBD1 (6 bases). Per germline, CDR1 SGDLS and CDR2 YYNGEE. CDR3 size: 14 residues. Between the trimmed V and J ends, which lost 3 bases and 3 bases, there was a span of 12 bases. The CDR3 spells CASSASGVKETQYF. The CDR3 coding sequence is TGTGCCAGCAGCGCCTCAGGGGTCAAAGAGACCCAGTACTTC.

V and J are TRBV15 and TRBJ1-4; D may be TRBD1 (6 bases). The CDR3 covers 16 residues. In germline, CDR1 is LNHNV, CDR2 YYDKDF (reference sequence). Trimming left V 5 bases short and J 12 bases short, with 25 bases between. CDR3 region: CATSVTRGLTGEELFF. In nucleotides, the CDR3 is TGTGCCACCAGCGTCACCAGGGGCCTCACGGGGGAGGAACTGTTTTTT.